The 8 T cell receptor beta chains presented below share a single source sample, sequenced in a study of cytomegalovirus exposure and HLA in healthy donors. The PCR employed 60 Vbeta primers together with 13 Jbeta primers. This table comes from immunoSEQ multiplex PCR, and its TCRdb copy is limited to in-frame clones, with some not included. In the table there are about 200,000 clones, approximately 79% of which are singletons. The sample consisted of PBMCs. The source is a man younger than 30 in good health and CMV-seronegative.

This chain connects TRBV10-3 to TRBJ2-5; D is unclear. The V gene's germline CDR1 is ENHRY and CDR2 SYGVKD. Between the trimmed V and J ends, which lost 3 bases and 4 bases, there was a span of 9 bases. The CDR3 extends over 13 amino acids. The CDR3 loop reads CAISDAGPETQYF. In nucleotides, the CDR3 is TGTGCCATCAGTGACGCTGGCCCAGAGACCCAGTACTTC.

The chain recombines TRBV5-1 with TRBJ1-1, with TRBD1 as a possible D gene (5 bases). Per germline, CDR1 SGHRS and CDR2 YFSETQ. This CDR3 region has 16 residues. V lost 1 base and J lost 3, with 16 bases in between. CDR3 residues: CASSLTSGFGDTEAFF. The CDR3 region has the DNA TGCGCCAGCAGCTTGACCTCAGGGTTTGGCGACACTGAAGCTTTCTTT.

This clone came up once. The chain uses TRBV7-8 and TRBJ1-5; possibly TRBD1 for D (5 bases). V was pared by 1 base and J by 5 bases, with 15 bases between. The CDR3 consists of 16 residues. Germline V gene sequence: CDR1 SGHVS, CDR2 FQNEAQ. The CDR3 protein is CASSLGPQGVDQPQHF. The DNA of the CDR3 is TGTGCCAGCAGCTTAGGTCCCCAGGGCGTCGATCAGCCCCAGCATTTT.

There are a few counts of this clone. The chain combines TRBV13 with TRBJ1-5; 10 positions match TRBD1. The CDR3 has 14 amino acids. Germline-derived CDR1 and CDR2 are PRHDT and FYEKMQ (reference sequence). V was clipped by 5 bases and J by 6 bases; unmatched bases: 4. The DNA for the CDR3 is TGTGCCAGCAGCGTGGGACAGGGGAGTCAGCCCCAGCATTTT. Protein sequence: CASSVGQGSQPQHF.

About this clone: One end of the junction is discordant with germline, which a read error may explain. The DNA for the CDR3 is TGTGCCAGCAGCTTGGGGGGGGGTTTACACTTC. Protein: CASSLGGGLHF. This chain links TRBV7-9 with TRBJ2-7; TRBD2 matches at 7 bases. Germline assignment: CDR1 SEHNR and CDR2 FQNEAQ (reference sequence). This CDR3 comprises 11 residues.

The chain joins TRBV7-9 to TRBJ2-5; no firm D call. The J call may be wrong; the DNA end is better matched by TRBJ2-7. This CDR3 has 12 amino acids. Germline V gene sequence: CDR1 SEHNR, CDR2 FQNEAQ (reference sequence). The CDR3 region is CASSLSAYEQYF. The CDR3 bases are TGTGCCAGCAGCTTAAGTGCCTACGAGCAGTACTTC.

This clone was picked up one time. The CDR3 DNA reads TGTGCCAGCAGCCCCGGGACAGGGGGCGGCTACGAGCAGTACTTC. Encoded protein: CASSPGTGGGYEQYF. The V and J genes are TRBV7-6 and TRBJ2-7, with 12 bases identical to TRBD1. Germline CDR1 is SGHVS and CDR2 is FNYEAQ. The CDR3 covers 15 residues. V lost 5 bases and J lost 3; bases outside the gene matches: 5.

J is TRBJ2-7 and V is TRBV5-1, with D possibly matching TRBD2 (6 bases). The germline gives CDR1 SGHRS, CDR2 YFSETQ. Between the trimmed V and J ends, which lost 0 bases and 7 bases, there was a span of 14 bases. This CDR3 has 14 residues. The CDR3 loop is CASSLEGGTREQYF. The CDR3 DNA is TGCGCCAGCAGCTTGGAGGGAGGCACCCGGGAGCAGTACTTC.